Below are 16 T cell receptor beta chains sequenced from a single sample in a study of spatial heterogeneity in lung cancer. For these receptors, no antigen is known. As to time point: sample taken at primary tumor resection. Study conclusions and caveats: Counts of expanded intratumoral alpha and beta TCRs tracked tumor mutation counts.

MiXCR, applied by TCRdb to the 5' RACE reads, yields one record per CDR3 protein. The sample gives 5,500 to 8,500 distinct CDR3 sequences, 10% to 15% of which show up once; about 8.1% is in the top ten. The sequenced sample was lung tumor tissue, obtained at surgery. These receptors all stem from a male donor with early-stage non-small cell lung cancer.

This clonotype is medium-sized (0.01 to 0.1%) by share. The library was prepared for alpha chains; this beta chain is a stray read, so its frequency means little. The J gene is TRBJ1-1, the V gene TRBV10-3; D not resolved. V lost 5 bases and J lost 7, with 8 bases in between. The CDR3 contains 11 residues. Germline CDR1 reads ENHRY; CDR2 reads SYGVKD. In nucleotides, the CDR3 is TGTGCCATCAGTTACGGGGTTGAAGCTTTCTTT. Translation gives CAISYGVEAFF.

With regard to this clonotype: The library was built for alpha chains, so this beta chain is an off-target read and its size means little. The DNA for the CDR3 is TGCAGTGCCGACCCTGAGACAGATACGCAGTATTTT. Translating it yields CSADPETDTQYF. The chain uses TRBV20-1 and TRBJ2-3; no definite D call. The V gene lost 6 bases and the J gene lost 3 bases, with 10 bases spanning the gap. This CDR3 has 12 residues. CDR1 and CDR2 from the germline V gene are DFQATT and SNEGSKA (reference sequence).

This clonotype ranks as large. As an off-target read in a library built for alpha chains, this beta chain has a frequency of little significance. The DNA of the CDR3 is TGTGCCAGCAGCTTAAGTGCCGCAGATACGCAGTATTTT. Amino acids: CASSLSAADTQYF. The J gene is TRBJ2-3, the V gene TRBV7-9; D is undetermined. The length of the CDR3 is 13 residues. Looked up from germline, CDR1 is SEHNR and CDR2 is FQNEAQ (reference sequence). V was pared by 2 bases and J by 4 bases, with 7 bases between.

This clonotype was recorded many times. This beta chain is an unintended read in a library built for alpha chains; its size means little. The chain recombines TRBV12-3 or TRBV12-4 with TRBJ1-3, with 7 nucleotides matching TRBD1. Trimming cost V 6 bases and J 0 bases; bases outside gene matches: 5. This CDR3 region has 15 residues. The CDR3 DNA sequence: TGTGCCAGCAGGTACAGGGGTTTCTCTGGAAACACCATATATTTT. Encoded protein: CASRYRGFSGNTIYF.

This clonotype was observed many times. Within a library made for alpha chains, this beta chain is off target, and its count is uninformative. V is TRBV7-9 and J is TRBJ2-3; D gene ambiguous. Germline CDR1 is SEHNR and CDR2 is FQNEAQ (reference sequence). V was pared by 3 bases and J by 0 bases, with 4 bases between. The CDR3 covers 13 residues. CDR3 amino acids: CASSFSSTDTQYF. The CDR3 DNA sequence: TGTGCCAGCAGCTTTAGCAGCACAGATACGCAGTATTTT.

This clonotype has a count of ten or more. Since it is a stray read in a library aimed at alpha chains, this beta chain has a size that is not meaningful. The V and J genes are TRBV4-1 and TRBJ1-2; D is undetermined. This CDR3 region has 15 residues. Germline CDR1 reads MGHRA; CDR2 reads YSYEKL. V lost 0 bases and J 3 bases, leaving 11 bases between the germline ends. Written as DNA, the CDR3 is TGCGCCAGCAGCCAAGACGTTAACAGTTACTATGGCTACACCTTC. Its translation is CASSQDVNSYYGYTF.

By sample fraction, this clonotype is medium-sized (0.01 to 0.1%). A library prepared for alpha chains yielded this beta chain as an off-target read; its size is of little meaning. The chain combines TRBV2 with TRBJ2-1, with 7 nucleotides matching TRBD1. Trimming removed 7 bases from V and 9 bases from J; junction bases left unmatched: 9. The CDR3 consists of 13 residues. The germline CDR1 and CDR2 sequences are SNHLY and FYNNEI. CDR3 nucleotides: TGTGCCAGCATTTTGACAGGGCTGGGTGAGCAGTTCTTC. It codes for CASILTGLGEQFF.

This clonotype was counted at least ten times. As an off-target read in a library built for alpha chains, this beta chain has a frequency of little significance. CDR3 nucleotide sequence: TGTGCCAGCAGCGCAACAGGGGGGAGCAATCAGCCCCAGCATTTT. It translates to CASSATGGSNQPQHF. The chain recombines TRBV7-2 with TRBJ1-5; 8 bases fit TRBD1. Trimming took 5 bases from V and 1 from J; bases not matched to a gene: 4. The CDR3 runs to 15 residues. CDR1 is SGHTA, CDR2 FQGNSA, per germline.

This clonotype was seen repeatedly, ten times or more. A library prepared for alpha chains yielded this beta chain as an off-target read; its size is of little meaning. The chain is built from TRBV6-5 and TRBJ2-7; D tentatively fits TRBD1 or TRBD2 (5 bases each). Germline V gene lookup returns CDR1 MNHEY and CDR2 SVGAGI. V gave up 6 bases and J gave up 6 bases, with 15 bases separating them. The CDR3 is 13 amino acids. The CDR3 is CASRLGRGFEQYF. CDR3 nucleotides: TGTGCCAGCAGGTTGGGACGAGGGTTCGAGCAGTACTTC.

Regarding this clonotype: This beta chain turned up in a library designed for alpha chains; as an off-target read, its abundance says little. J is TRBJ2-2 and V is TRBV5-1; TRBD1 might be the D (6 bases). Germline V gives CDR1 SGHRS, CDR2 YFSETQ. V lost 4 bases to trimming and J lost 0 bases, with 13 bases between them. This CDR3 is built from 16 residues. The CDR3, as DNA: TGCGCCAGCAGCGGATCCGGGACACCGAACACCGGGGAGCTGTTTTTT. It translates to CASSGSGTPNTGELFF.

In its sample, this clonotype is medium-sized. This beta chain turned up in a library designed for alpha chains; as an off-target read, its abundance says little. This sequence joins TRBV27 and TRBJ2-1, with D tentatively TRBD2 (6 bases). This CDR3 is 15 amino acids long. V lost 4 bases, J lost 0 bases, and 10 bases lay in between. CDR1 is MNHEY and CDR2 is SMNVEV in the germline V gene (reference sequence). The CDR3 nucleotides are TGTGCCAGCAGTTCCCGGGGGAGCTCCTACAATGAGCAGTTCTTC. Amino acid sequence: CASSSRGSSYNEQFF.

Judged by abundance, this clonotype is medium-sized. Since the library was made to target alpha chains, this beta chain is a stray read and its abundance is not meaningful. The CDR3 DNA sequence: TGCAGTGCTAGAGCGCCGGGACCCGGGGGCAATCAGCCCCAGCATTTT. Encoded protein: CSARAPGPGGNQPQHF. This chain uses TRBV20-1 with TRBJ1-5, with a possible D match to TRBD1 (5 bases). The CDR3 spans 16 residues. V was pared by 1 base and J by 2 bases, with 15 bases between. The germline CDR1 and CDR2 sequences are DFQATT and SNEGSKA (reference sequence).

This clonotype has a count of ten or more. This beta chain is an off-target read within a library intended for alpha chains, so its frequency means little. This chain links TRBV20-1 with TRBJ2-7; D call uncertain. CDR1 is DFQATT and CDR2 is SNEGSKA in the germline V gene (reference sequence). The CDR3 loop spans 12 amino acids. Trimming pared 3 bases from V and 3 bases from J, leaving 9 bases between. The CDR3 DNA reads TGCAGTGCTAGCCCCCAGATCTACGAGCAGTACGTC. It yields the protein CSASPQIYEQYV.

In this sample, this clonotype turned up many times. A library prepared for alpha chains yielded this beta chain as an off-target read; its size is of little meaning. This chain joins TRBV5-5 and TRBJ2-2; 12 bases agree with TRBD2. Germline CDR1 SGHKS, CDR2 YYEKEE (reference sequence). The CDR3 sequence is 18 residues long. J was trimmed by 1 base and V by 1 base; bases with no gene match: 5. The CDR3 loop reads CASSLSSGGAGNTGELFF. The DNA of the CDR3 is TGTGCCAGCAGCTTGTCTAGCGGGGGGGCCGGGAACACCGGGGAGCTGTTTTTT.

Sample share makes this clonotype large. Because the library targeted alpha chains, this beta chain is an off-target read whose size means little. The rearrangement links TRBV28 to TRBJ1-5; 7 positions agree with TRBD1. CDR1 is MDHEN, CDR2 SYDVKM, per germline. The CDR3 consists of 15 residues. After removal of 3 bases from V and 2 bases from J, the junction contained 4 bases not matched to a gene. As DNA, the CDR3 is TGTGCCAGCAGTTTGACAGGGCAGGGCAATCAGCCCCAGCATTTT. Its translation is CASSLTGQGNQPQHF. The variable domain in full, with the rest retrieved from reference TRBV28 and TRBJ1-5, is DVKVTQSSRYLVKRTGEKVFLECVQDMDHENMFWYRQDPGLGLRLIYFSYDVKMKEKGDIPEGYSVSREKKERFSLILESASTNQTSMYLCASSLTGQGNQPQHFGDGTRLSIL.

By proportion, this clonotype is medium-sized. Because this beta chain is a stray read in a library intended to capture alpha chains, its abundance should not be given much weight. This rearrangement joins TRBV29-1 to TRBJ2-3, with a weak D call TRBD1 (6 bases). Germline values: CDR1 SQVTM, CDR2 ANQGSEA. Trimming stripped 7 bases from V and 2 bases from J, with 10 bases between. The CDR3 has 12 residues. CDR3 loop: CSARDITDTQYF. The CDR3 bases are TGCAGCGCCCGGGACATCACAGATACGCAGTATTTT.